The clone carrying this T cell receptor beta chain occurred once. Antigen: not known. This sample was included in a study of blood T cells in healthy people across ages. Study conclusions and caveats: Long-lived donors carried more naive CD4+ cells and greater diversity than aged donors.

A second about 6 to 12 cycle PCR used barcoded and J-beta primers. All samples gave at least 2.5 million CDR3-containing paired-end reads. MiXCR, applied by TCRdb to the 5' RACE reads, yields one record per CDR3 protein. Here the sample spans hundreds of thousands of distinct CDR3 sequences, about 53% being singletons. V shed 0 bases, J shed 4 bases, and the junction held 5 bases outside the gene matches. CDR3 length: 16 amino acids. The germline V gene encodes CDR1 MNHEY and CDR2 SVGAGI. Researchers report isolating at least 6 million PBMCs per sample. J is TRBJ2-1 and V is TRBV6-5; the match to TRBD2 covers 8 bases. Sequencing was carried out using blood. The clonotype originates from a man between 60 and 75 years old in good health. The CDR3 bases are TGTGCCAGCAGTTACTCGAGGTCTAGCGGGTACAATGAGCAGTTCTTC. Amino acid sequence: CASSYSRSSGYNEQFF.